The source of this TCR beta chain is a study of blood T cell repertoires in COVID-19. Study overall: Samples of COVID-19 (acute and convalescent) were obtained from the United States, Italy and Spain.

Data came from immunoSEQ multiplex PCR; TCRdb stores just in-frame clones and leaves some out. This table holds about 380,000 clones, 85% found once. There are 15 residues in the CDR3. Trimming cost V 0 bases and J 3 bases, with 10 bases left between them. The germline V gene has CDR1 SGHDT and CDR2 YYEEEE. Sequenced input: peripheral blood. This TCR derives from a woman aged 18-29 years with acute or convalescent COVID-19. The chain employs TRBV5-6 and TRBJ1-5, with a weak D call TRBD1 (5 bases). The CDR3 nucleotides are TGTGCCAGCAGCTTGGCCGGGGGATTCAATCAGCCCCAGCATTTT. It is translated as CASSLAGGFNQPQHF.